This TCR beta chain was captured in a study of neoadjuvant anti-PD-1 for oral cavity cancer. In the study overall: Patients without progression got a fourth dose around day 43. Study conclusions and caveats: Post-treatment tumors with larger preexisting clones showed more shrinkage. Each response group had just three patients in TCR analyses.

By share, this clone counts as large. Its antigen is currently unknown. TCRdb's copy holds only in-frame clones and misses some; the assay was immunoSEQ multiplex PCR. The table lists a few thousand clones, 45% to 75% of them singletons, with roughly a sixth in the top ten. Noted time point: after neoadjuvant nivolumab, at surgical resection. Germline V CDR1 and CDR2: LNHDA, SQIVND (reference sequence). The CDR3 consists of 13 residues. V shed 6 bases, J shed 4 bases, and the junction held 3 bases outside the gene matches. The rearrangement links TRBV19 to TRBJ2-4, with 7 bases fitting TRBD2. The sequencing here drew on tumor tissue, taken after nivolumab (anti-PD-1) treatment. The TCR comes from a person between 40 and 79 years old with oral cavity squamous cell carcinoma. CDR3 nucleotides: TGTGCCAGTAGAACTAGCGATAAAAACATTCAGTACTTC. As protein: CASRTSDKNIQYF.